This TCR beta chain originates from a study of cytomegalovirus exposure and HLA in healthy donors. PCR amplification relied on 60 Vbeta primers (plus 13 Jbeta primers). The repertoire was sequenced with immunoSEQ multiplex PCR; TCRdb's copy has only in-frame clones and lacks some. The table includes about 130,000 clones, approximately 85% detected once. Unrecorded immune exposures were likely, despite nominal health at sampling. This CDR3 comprises 15 residues. Germline V gene data show CDR1 as SGHTA and CDR2 as FQGNSA. Germline trimming cut 0 bases from V and 3 bases from J; bases unmatched to any gene: 5.

The chain employs TRBV7-2 and TRBJ2-7; 7 bases fit TRBD2. Sequenced material: PBMCs. The sequence was collected from a boy aged 5 to 17 in good health and CMV-seronegative. The CDR3 DNA reads TGTGCCAGCAGCTTAGCACTAGCGTACAACTACGAGCAGTACTTC. This codes for CASSLALAYNYEQYF. Full variable domain (rest looked up from reference TRBV7-2 and TRBJ2-7): GAGVSQSPSNKVTEKGKDVELRCDPISGHTALYWYRQSLGQGLEFLIYFQGNSAPDKSGLPSDRFSAERTGGSVSTLTIQRTQQEDSAVYLCASSLALAYNYEQYFGPGTRLTVT.